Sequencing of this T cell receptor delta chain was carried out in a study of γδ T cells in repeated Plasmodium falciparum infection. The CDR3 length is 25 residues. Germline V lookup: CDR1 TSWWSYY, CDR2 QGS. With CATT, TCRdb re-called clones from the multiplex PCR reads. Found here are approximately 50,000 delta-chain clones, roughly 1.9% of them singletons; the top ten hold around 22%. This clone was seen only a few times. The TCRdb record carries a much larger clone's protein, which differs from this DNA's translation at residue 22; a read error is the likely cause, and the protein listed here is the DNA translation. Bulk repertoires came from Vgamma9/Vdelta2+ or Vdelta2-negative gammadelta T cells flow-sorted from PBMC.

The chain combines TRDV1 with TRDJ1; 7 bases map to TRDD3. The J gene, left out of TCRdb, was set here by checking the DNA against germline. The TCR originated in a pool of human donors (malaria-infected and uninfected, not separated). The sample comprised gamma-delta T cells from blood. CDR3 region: CALGELRRFPAKVGGIGENTDRLIF. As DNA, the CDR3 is TGTGCTCTTGGGGAACTTCGCCGGTTTCCTGCAAAGGTGGGGGGGATTGGGGAGAACACCGATAGACTCATCTTT.